This entry lists 2 T cell receptor beta chains sequenced from one sample in a study of intratumoral heterogeneity in liver cancer. The method behind the library was the immunoSEQ multiplex PCR assay. As stored in TCRdb, this immuneACCESS dataset retains in-frame rearrangements with V and J assigned. A fraction of the clones does not appear; measured against another copy, unresolved V genes explain less than half of the discrepancy, and the remainder lacks a known reason. The table for this sample lists just over 20,000 clones; just under 75% of them were counted only once. Roughly 15% of the sample lies in the top ten. Sequenced material: tumor-adjacent normal tissue, taken before any cancer treatment. These receptors all come from a woman in her seventies with hepatocellular carcinoma.

The gene calls are TRBV18 and TRBJ1-2; a possible D gene is TRBD1 (6 bases). Germline values: CDR1 KGHSH, CDR2 LQKENI. The germline V and J ends were trimmed by 2 bases and 0 bases, with 13 bases remaining between them. There are 16 residues in the CDR3. The CDR3 DNA sequence: TGTGCCAGCTCACCATCTCGGACAGCTCCTAACTATGGCTACACCTTC. Translating gives CASSPSRTAPNYGYTF.

The J gene is TRBJ2-5, the V gene TRBV28; 7 bases match TRBD1. The CDR3 spans 14 residues. V shed 5 bases and J 4 bases; nucleotides not matched to a gene: 7. Germline assignment: CDR1 MDHEN and CDR2 SYDVKM. The CDR3 DNA is TGTGCCAGCAGTGGGACAGCGTGGGGAGAGACCCAGTACTTC. Protein product: CASSGTAWGETQYF.